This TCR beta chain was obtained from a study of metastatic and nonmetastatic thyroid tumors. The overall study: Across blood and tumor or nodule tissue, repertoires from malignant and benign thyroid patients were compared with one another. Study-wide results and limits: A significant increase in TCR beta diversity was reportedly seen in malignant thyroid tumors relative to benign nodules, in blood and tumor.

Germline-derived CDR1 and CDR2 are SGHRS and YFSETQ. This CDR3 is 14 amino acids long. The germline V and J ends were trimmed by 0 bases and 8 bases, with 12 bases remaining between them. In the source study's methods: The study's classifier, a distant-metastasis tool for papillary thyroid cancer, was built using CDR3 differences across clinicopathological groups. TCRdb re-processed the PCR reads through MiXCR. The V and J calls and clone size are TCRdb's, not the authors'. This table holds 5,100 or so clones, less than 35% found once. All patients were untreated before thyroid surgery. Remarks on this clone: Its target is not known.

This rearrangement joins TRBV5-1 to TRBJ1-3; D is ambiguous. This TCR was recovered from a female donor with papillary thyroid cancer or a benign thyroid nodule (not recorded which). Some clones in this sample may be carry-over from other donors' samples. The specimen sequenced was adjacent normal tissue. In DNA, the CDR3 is TGCGCCAGCAGCTTGGACGGTCAGAGCTACACCATATATTTT. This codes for CASSLDGQSYTIYF.